This TCR beta chain was captured by sequencing in a study of human T cells and chemical hapten exposure. In TCRdb, the 5' RACE reads were re-called with MiXCR into one record per CDR3 protein. The sample lists about 81,000 distinct CDR3 sequences, about 7.7% occurring once. The CDR3 totals 14 residues. V lost 1 base, J lost 5 bases, and 4 bases stayed unmatched. Germline CDR1 LGHNT, CDR2 FRNRAP. For this clonotype: The antigen is undetermined.

Total RNA was isolated from unfractionated whole blood. Study findings and constraints: With DPC sensitization, TCRs exceeding 1 in 1000 frequency showed no change.

The source is a male donor in good health. V and J are TRBV12-5 and TRBJ1-2; TRBD1 agrees at 7 bases. CDR3 nucleotides: TGTGCTAGTGGTTTGGACGGACAGGAATATGGCTACACCTTC. Protein: CASGLDGQEYGYTF. Complete variable domain (other parts from reference TRBV12-5 and TRBJ1-2): DARVTQTPRHKVTEMGQEVTMRCQPILGHNTVFWYRQTMMQGLELLAYFRNRAPLDDSGMPKDRFSAEMPDATLATLKIQPSEPRDSAVYFCASGLDGQEYGYTFGSGTRLTVV.